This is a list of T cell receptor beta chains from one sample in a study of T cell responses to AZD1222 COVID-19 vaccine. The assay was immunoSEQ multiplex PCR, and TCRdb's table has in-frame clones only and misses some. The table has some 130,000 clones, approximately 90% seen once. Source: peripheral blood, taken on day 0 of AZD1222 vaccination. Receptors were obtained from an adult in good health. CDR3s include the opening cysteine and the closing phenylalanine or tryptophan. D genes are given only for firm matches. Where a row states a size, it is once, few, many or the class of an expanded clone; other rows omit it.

cdr3_nt: TGTGCCAGCAGCCAACTAGCGGGAGGATACAATGAGCAGTTCTTC
cdr3_aa: CASSQLAGGYNEQFF
d_call: TRBD2
j_call: TRBJ2-1
v_call: TRBV2
clone_size: -

cdr3_nt: TGTGCCAGCAGCCGTGGACAGGGCACTGAAGCTTTCTTT
cdr3_aa: CASSRGQGTEAFF
d_call: TRBD1
j_call: TRBJ1-1
v_call: TRBV7-9
clone_size: few

cdr3_nt: TGTGCCAGCAGTCCGTTTGGGGTCGGGAACACTGAAGCTTTCTTT
cdr3_aa: CASSPFGVGNTEAFF
d_call: -
j_call: TRBJ1-1
v_call: TRBV28
clone_size: -

cdr3_nt: TGTGCCAGCAGCAGAGGGGGGAACACTGAAGCTTTCTTT
cdr3_aa: CASSRGGNTEAFF
d_call: -
j_call: TRBJ1-1
v_call: TRBV7-9
clone_size: once

cdr3_nt: TGTGCCAGCCTTCCCCCCGGGGGGCGCGAGCAGTACTTC
cdr3_aa: CASLPPGGREQYF
d_call: -
j_call: TRBJ2-7
v_call: TRBV28
clone_size: -

cdr3_nt: TGCGCCAGCATGGGACTAGCGGTAAACAATGAGCAGTTCTTC
cdr3_aa: CASMGLAVNNEQFF
d_call: TRBD2
j_call: TRBJ2-1
v_call: TRBV10-2
clone_size: -

cdr3_nt: TGTGCCAGCAGCTTTAGGGGGTTGGAACAGCCCCAGCATTTT
cdr3_aa: CASSFRGLEQPQHF
d_call: -
j_call: TRBJ1-5
v_call: TRBV5-6
clone_size: -

cdr3_nt: TGTGCCAGCAGTGCCGAACCCGGGACAGCGTCCTACGAGCAGTACTTC
cdr3_aa: CASSAEPGTASYEQYF
d_call: TRBD1
j_call: TRBJ2-7
v_call: TRBV27
clone_size: once

cdr3_nt: TGTGCCAGCAGCTTACAGTCCTATGGCTACACCTTC
cdr3_aa: CASSLQSYGYTF
d_call: -
j_call: TRBJ1-2
v_call: TRBV11-2
clone_size: -

cdr3_nt: TGTGCCAGTAGGCGACAGGGGATGAACTATGGCTACACCTTC
cdr3_aa: CASRRQGMNYGYTF
d_call: TRBD1
j_call: TRBJ1-2
v_call: TRBV19
clone_size: -

cdr3_nt: TGTGCCAGCAGCTTAGAAGGGGTGGAGTTCTTC
cdr3_aa: CASSLEGVEFF
d_call: -
j_call: TRBJ2-1
v_call: TRBV7-9
clone_size: once

cdr3_nt: TGTGCCACCTCACTCAGGTTGGCTACTACAAATGAGCAGTTCTTC
cdr3_aa: CATSLRLATTNEQFF
d_call: -
j_call: TRBJ2-1
v_call: TRBV15
clone_size: once

cdr3_nt: TGTGCCAGCAGCTTGACAGCAGACACAGATACGCAGTATTTT
cdr3_aa: CASSLTADTDTQYF
d_call: -
j_call: TRBJ2-3
v_call: TRBV11-3
clone_size: -

cdr3_nt: TGTGCCAGCAGCCCACAGTGGGGGCGGGAGGGGTACAATGAGCAGTTCTTC
cdr3_aa: CASSPQWGREGYNEQFF
d_call: TRBD2
j_call: TRBJ2-1
v_call: TRBV3-1/TRBV3-2
clone_size: -

cdr3_nt: TGCAGTGCTAGTAACAGGGGGATTCAGCCCCAGCATTTT
cdr3_aa: CSASNRGIQPQHF
d_call: TRBD1
j_call: TRBJ1-5
v_call: TRBV20-1
clone_size: once

cdr3_nt: TGTGCCAGCAGCTTAATCTTCAGCAATCAGCCCCAGCATTTT
cdr3_aa: CASSLIFSNQPQHF
d_call: -
j_call: TRBJ1-5
v_call: TRBV7-2
clone_size: once

cdr3_nt: TGCGCCAGCAGCCGCACGACGGCTTACACAGATACGCAGTATTTT
cdr3_aa: CASSRTTAYTDTQYF
d_call: -
j_call: TRBJ2-3
v_call: TRBV4-1
clone_size: -

cdr3_nt: TGTGCCAGCAGTCCCACCCCCCCGGGGGAGACCCAGTACTTC
cdr3_aa: CASSPTPPGETQYF
d_call: -
j_call: TRBJ2-5
v_call: TRBV27
clone_size: -

cdr3_nt: TGTGCCGCCAAGAGAGGCAGGACGAACACTGAAGCTTTCTTT
cdr3_aa: CAAKRGRTNTEAFF
d_call: -
j_call: TRBJ1-1
v_call: TRBV28
clone_size: -

cdr3_nt: TGTGCCAGCAGCGTAGATGTGCCTAGCGGGACCTATGGAAATGAGCAGTTCTTC
cdr3_aa: CASSVDVPSGTYGNEQFF
d_call: TRBD2
j_call: TRBJ2-1
v_call: TRBV9
clone_size: -

cdr3_nt: TGTGCCAGCAGCTTAGGACAGTCAAATGAAAAACTGTTTTTT
cdr3_aa: CASSLGQSNEKLFF
d_call: -
j_call: TRBJ1-4
v_call: TRBV7-2
clone_size: -

cdr3_nt: TGTGCCAGCAGCTCCGGGCCGAGTCAGCCCCAGCATTTT
cdr3_aa: CASSSGPSQPQHF
d_call: -
j_call: TRBJ1-5
v_call: TRBV7-3
clone_size: -

cdr3_nt: TGTGCCAGCGTACGGGAAAACACTGAAGCTTTCTTT
cdr3_aa: CASVRENTEAFF
d_call: -
j_call: TRBJ1-1
v_call: TRBV28
clone_size: -

cdr3_nt: TGTGCCAGCAGCTTACTGTACAATGAGCAGTTCTTC
cdr3_aa: CASSLLYNEQFF
d_call: -
j_call: TRBJ2-1
v_call: TRBV11-2
clone_size: -

cdr3_nt: TGTGCCAGCAGCTTAGCGGGGCGTACCTCAGATACGCAGTATTTT
cdr3_aa: CASSLAGRTSDTQYF
d_call: -
j_call: TRBJ2-3
v_call: TRBV7-9
clone_size: -

cdr3_nt: TGCGCCAGCAGCCAAGAACCGGACAACTCTGGAAACACCATATATTTT
cdr3_aa: CASSQEPDNSGNTIYF
d_call: -
j_call: TRBJ1-3
v_call: TRBV4-3
clone_size: -

cdr3_nt: TGCGCCAGCAGCTACCAAGGCCACACAGATACGCAGTATTTT
cdr3_aa: CASSYQGHTDTQYF
d_call: -
j_call: TRBJ2-3
v_call: TRBV5-1
clone_size: -